These 30 T cell receptor beta chains share one sample of origin, sequenced in a study of blood T cell repertoires in COVID-19. TCRdb's table, derived via immunoSEQ multiplex PCR, lists solely in-frame clones and lacks some. The data contain under 30,000 clones, 86% of them singletons. Sequences were obtained from peripheral blood. The source of these receptors is a woman of 80 years or more with active or convalescent COVID-19.

The chain has TRBV18 and TRBJ1-3, with D perhaps TRBD1 (5 bases). The CDR3 totals 19 residues. Trimming took 2 bases from V and 0 from J, leaving 20 bases between them. Germline-derived CDR1 and CDR2 are KGHSH and LQKENI. The CDR3 loop reads CASSPWARETSSSGNTIYF. The CDR3 nucleotides are TGTGCCAGCTCACCATGGGCCAGGGAAACCTCCAGCTCTGGAAACACCATATATTTT. The full variable domain, with the rest looked up from reference TRBV18 and TRBJ1-3, is NAGVMQNPRHLVRRRGQEARLRCSPMKGHSHVYWYRQLPEEGLKFMVYLQKENIIDESGMPKERFSAEFPKEGPSILRIQQVVRGDSAAYFCASSPWARETSSSGNTIYFGEGSWLTVV.

The chain is built from TRBV1 and TRBJ2-1; TRBD1 reflects the table's D call only, with no check against the DNA. TRBV1 constitutes a pseudogene. CDR3 length equals 16 residues. As DNA, the CDR3 is TGCACCAGCAGCCAAGATCACAGGGGGGCCTACAATGAGCAGTTCTTC. Its protein is CTSSQDHRGAYNEQFF.

J is TRBJ1-6 and V is TRBV12-1; the table's D call of TRBD1 was not tested on the DNA. TRBV12-1 is assigned pseudogene status. The CDR3 is 15 amino acids. This CDR3 is CASSPVWQAFPPLHF. The CDR3 DNA reads as TGTGCCAGCAGCCCCGTATGGCAGGCATTTCCACCCCTCCACTTT.

The gene calls are TRBV6-2 or TRBV6-3 and TRBJ1-4, with a possible D match to TRBD1 (5 bases). Trimming took off 6 bases at V and 5 bases at J, with 16 bases between the two ends. The CDR3 extends over 15 amino acids. From germline, CDR1 is MNHEY and CDR2 SVGEGT. As DNA, the CDR3 is TGTGCCAGCAGCCAGACGGGGGGGACGAATGAAAAACTGTTTTTT. This encodes CASSQTGGTNEKLFF.

The chain has TRBV6-5 and TRBJ1-1; 9 bases are a match to TRBD1. V lost 6 bases and J lost 1; bases outside the gene matches: 6. CDR3 length equals 15 residues. Germline CDR1 is MNHEY and CDR2 is SVGAGI. The CDR3 coding sequence is TGTGCCAGCAGGTCGCCGGGACAGGGGAACACTGAAGCTTTCTTT. Protein sequence: CASRSPGQGNTEAFF.

This chain connects TRBV29-1 to TRBJ2-1; 8 bases align to TRBD1. Germline V CDR1 and CDR2: SQVTM, ANQGSEA. Trimming cost V 7 bases and J 3 bases; bases outside gene matches: 2. The CDR3 totals 12 residues. CDR3 nucleotide sequence: TGCAGCGGTGACAGGGGCTACAATGAGCAGTTCTTC. Its translation is CSGDRGYNEQFF.

The count of this clone is one. The genes are TRBV18 and TRBJ1-2, with a possible D match to TRBD1 (6 bases). The CDR3 extends over 13 amino acids. Trimming stripped 3 bases from V and 8 bases from J, with 13 bases between. Per the germline V gene, CDR1 is KGHSH and CDR2 is LQKENI. DNA for the CDR3: TGTGCCAGCTCACCCTCCCTAGACAGGGGCTACACCTTC. The encoded protein is CASSPSLDRGYTF.

V usage is TRBV5-1 and J usage is TRBJ2-1; 11 positions agree with TRBD2. Germline V gene data show CDR1 as SGHRS and CDR2 as YFSETQ. V lost 0 bases to trimming and J lost 1 base; unmatched junction nucleotides: 3. The length of the CDR3 is 17 residues. CDR3 residues: CASSLAGLAASYNEQFF. CDR3 DNA sequence: TGCGCCAGCAGCTTGGCGGGACTAGCGGCTTCCTACAATGAGCAGTTCTTC.

The V and J genes are TRBV28 and TRBJ1-3; 7 nucleotides agree with TRBD1. CDR1 and CDR2 (germline): MDHEN, SYDVKM. The ends lost 6 bases at V and 1 base at J; junction bases unmatched: 6. The CDR3 extends over 15 amino acids. CDR3 nucleotide sequence: TGTGCCAGCAGAACAGGGGCTCAATCTGGAAACACCATATATTTT. As protein: CASRTGAQSGNTIYF.

The V gene is TRBV5-4, the J gene TRBJ1-4, with unresolved D. The ends were cut back, 1 base at V and 8 bases at J, with 15 bases in the middle. The CDR3 is 15 residues long. Germline CDR1 and CDR2: SGHNT and YYREEE (reference sequence). The CDR3, as DNA: TGTGCCAGCAGCTTGTTCGACGGGAGGGCAGAAAAACTGTTTTTT. Protein sequence: CASSLFDGRAEKLFF.

This clone turned up a few times. The CDR3 DNA reads TGTGCCAGCAGTGAGCGGGACCCAGTCACAGATACGCAGTATTTT. This sequence encodes CASSERDPVTDTQYF. The chain recombines TRBV27 with TRBJ2-3; 7 bases line up with TRBD2. The V segment lost 5 bases and the J segment 2 bases; nucleotides outside the gene matches: 7. The CDR3 sequence is 15 residues long. Germline loops: CDR1 MNHEY, CDR2 SMNVEV (reference sequence).

The CDR3 sequence is CASSLVPGIPNYGYTF. CDR3 bases: TGTGCCAGCAGTTTAGTCCCGGGGATCCCAAACTATGGCTACACCTTC. The V call is TRBV28, the J call TRBJ1-2; D remains unclear. The germline CDR1 and CDR2 sequences are MDHEN and SYDVKM. Trimming stripped 2 bases from V and 2 bases from J, with 15 bases between. The CDR3 has 16 amino acids.

This chain uses TRBV18 with TRBJ2-2; D not resolved. The CDR3 runs to 15 residues. Looked up from germline, CDR1 is KGHSH and CDR2 is LQKENI. Trimming stripped 2 bases from V and 1 base from J, with 8 bases between. The CDR3 DNA reads as TGTGCCAGCTCACCAGTTAGTCAGAACACCGGGGAGCTGTTTTTT. Translated, it gives CASSPVSQNTGELFF.

This chain joins TRBV3-1 (or the pseudogene TRBV3-2) and TRBJ2-1; 8 bases map to TRBD2. The CDR3 totals 14 residues. V was pared by 3 bases and J by 8 bases, with 6 bases of the junction left unmatched. The germline V gene encodes CDR1 LGHDT and CDR2 YNNKEL (reference sequence). The CDR3 spells CASSQGTRRYEQFF. The CDR3 nucleotides are TGTGCCAGCAGCCAGGGGACTAGAAGGTATGAGCAGTTCTTC.

The chain joins TRBV12-3 or TRBV12-4 to TRBJ2-5, with no clear D. V shed 3 bases and J shed 6 bases, with 5 bases lying between them. The CDR3 is 11 amino acids. The CDR3 DNA reads as TGTGCCAGCAGTTTTTCTCAGACCCAGTACTTC. The encoded protein is CASSFSQTQYF.

The chain is built from TRBV24-1 and TRBJ1-2; maybe TRBD1 (6 bases). This CDR3 has 14 amino acids. Trimming left V 4 bases short and J 4 bases short, with 12 bases between. From germline, CDR1 is KGHDR and CDR2 SFDVKD. CDR3 region: CATSDPTGFYGYTF. The DNA of the CDR3 is TGTGCCACCAGTGACCCGACAGGCTTCTATGGCTACACCTTC.

The chain links TRBV5-6 to TRBJ1-4; a possible D gene is TRBD1 (5 bases). Germline values: CDR1 SGHDT, CDR2 YYEEEE. Trimming took off 2 bases at V and 7 bases at J, with 18 bases between the two ends. The CDR3 covers 16 residues. The CDR3 sequence: CASSFRSVTVSEKLFF. In DNA form, the CDR3 reads TGTGCCAGCAGCTTTAGGTCAGTGACAGTGTCTGAAAAACTGTTTTTT.

V and J are TRBV20-1 and TRBJ1-2; D not certain. Trimming took 4 bases from V and 6 from J, leaving 9 bases between them. This CDR3 is 11 amino acids long. Germline assignment: CDR1 DFQATT and CDR2 SNEGSKA (reference sequence). CDR3 nucleotides: TGCAGTGCTAACCACTACGATGGCTACACCTTC. Residues: CSANHYDGYTF.

This sequence joins TRBV30 and TRBJ2-4; D unclear. In germline, CDR1 is GTSNPN, CDR2 SVGIG (reference sequence). The V and J ends lost 2 bases and 5 bases respectively, with 10 bases between them. There are 13 residues in the CDR3. This CDR3 reads CAWSPVSENIQYF. The CDR3 DNA reads TGTGCCTGGAGTCCTGTCAGCGAAAACATTCAGTACTTC.

The V call is TRBV29-1, the J call TRBJ2-5; maybe TRBD1 (5 bases). Trimming shortened V by 7 bases and J by 3 bases, and 18 bases separated the two germline ends. From germline, CDR1 is SQVTM and CDR2 ANQGSEA. CDR3 size: 14 residues. CDR3 coding DNA: TGCAGCGCCAGGGCTCTTTGGGAAGAAGAGACCCAGTACTTC. Translated: CSARALWEEETQYF.

This chain links TRBV7-9 with TRBJ2-7; D remains unclear. Germline CDR1 SEHNR, CDR2 FQNEAQ (reference sequence). The CDR3 loop spans 14 amino acids. Trimming left V 2 bases short and J 4 bases short, with 12 bases between. This CDR3 reads CASSLRGTNYEQYF. The CDR3 DNA sequence: TGTGCCAGCAGCTTACGCGGAACTAATTACGAGCAGTACTTC.

This rearrangement joins TRBV7-9 to TRBJ2-7; TRBD1 matches 7 bases. The CDR3 consists of 17 residues. The germline V gene has CDR1 SEHNR and CDR2 FQNEAQ (reference sequence). Trimming at V came to 3 bases and at J to 2 bases, leaving 13 bases not matched to a gene. This CDR3 is CASSFIPRTGPTYEQYF. CDR3 sequence (DNA): TGTGCCAGCAGCTTCATTCCCAGGACAGGCCCGACCTACGAGCAGTACTTC.

The chain is built from TRBV7-9 and TRBJ1-5, with 7 positions matching TRBD1. This CDR3 comprises 13 residues. CDR1 SEHNR and CDR2 FQNEAQ come from the germline V gene (reference sequence). J gave up 7 bases and V 5 bases, and 5 bases lay outside the gene matches. This chain's CDR3 is CASSPDRAQPQHF. As DNA, the CDR3 is TGTGCCAGCAGCCCAGACAGGGCCCAGCCCCAGCATTTT.

V and J are TRBV2 and TRBJ2-2, with 13 bases matching TRBD2. The CDR3 has 17 residues. Germline-derived CDR1 and CDR2 are SNHLY and FYNNEI. Trimming took 6 bases from V and 5 from J; bases not matched to a gene: 9. CDR3 loop: CASSSRGLAGVTGELFF. CDR3 bases: TGTGCCAGCAGCAGCCGCGGACTAGCGGGGGTAACCGGGGAGCTGTTTTTT. The full variable domain, with the rest looked up from reference TRBV2 and TRBJ2-2, is EPEVTQTPSHQVTQMGQEVILRCVPISNHLYFYWYRQILGQKVEFLVSFYNNEISEKSEIFDDQFSVERPDGSNFTLKIRSTKLEDSAMYFCASSSRGLAGVTGELFFGEGSRLTVL.

The chain couples TRBV10-3 to TRBJ2-1, with D tentatively TRBD2 (5 bases). CDR1 and CDR2 from the germline V gene are ENHRY and SYGVKD. CDR3 length: 17 residues. Trimming took 6 bases from V and 0 from J, leaving 18 bases between them. CDR3 coding DNA: TGTGCCATCAGCGGTCCGGGAATTAAAAGCTCCTACAATGAGCAGTTCTTC. This sequence encodes CAISGPGIKSSYNEQFF.

The gene calls are TRBV7-8 and TRBJ2-7; 9 bases fit TRBD1. The V segment lost 4 bases and the J segment 0 bases; nucleotides outside the gene matches: 1. Germline V CDR1 and CDR2: SGHVS, FQNEAQ. The CDR3 loop spans 14 amino acids. The CDR3 DNA reads as TGTGCCAGCAGCTGGGGACAGGGCTCCTACGAGCAGTACTTC. Translating gives CASSWGQGSYEQYF.

The chain employs TRBV6-5 and TRBJ1-5; a possible D gene is TRBD1 (6 bases). Germline CDR1 reads MNHEY; CDR2 reads SVGAGI. CDR3 length: 16 residues. V shed 2 bases and J shed 3 bases, with 14 bases lying between them. The CDR3 nucleotides read TGTGCCAGCAGTTACGGGGGCCCAAGTCCCAATCAGCCCCAGCATTTT. Translated, it gives CASSYGGPSPNQPQHF.

The chain combines TRBV6-5 with TRBJ2-7; D perhaps matches TRBD1 (6 bases). Per the germline V gene, CDR1 is MNHEY and CDR2 is SVGAGI. The CDR3 has 13 amino acids. V lost 8 bases and J 1 base, leaving 12 bases between the germline ends. CDR3 in DNA: TGTGCCAGCTCCCGGACAGCATCCTACGAGCAGTACTTC. Residues: CASSRTASYEQYF.

The CDR3, as DNA: TGTGCCAGCAGCCTCGGGGGGGGGACCACTGAAGCTTTCTTT. This gives the protein CASSLGGGTTEAFF. The chain employs TRBV7-8 and TRBJ1-1; TRBD1 might be the D (5 bases). This CDR3 comprises 14 residues. Germline V gives CDR1 SGHVS, CDR2 FQNEAQ. Trimming removed 5 bases from V and 4 bases from J, with 14 bases in between.

This chain links TRBV7-9 with TRBJ2-3; 7 bases fit TRBD1. The V gene's germline CDR1 is SEHNR and CDR2 FQNEAQ (reference sequence). The length of the CDR3 is 15 residues. V lost 3 bases, J lost 2 bases, and 5 bases stayed unmatched. The CDR3 here is CASSFDRVITDTQYF. The CDR3, as DNA: TGTGCCAGCAGCTTCGACAGGGTCATCACAGATACGCAGTATTTT.